The rows below give T cell receptor beta chains drawn from one sample of a study of tumour-infiltrating T cells in Burkitt lymphoma. Measured with immunoSEQ multiplex PCR; TCRdb has only the in-frame clones, and not every one. Of roughly 15,000 clones listed, around a third were seen once; the top ten hold 6.2%. The sample comprised tumor tissue. Receptors originate from a human donor with diffuse large B-cell lymphoma. The CDR3 runs from the conserved cysteine through the conserved F or W. A D gene is named only where the DNA matches it firmly.

.	14	TRBV2	CASSAKVFSDGYTF
.	13	TRBV5-6	CASSFAVNTEAFF
.	13	TRBV4-1	CASSQDRTGELFF
TRBD2	18	TRBV27	CASSLMGLAGVWTGELFF
.	15	TRBV5-4	CASSLVGFGSYEQYF
TRBD2	14	TRBV4-2	CASSPRLAGVEQFF
TRBD1	13	TRBV29-1	CSVAQGAVETQYF
TRBD1	14	TRBV4-1	CASSQYRGDYGYTF
TRBD1	13	TRBV10-3	CAISWDRPGTQYF
.	13	TRBV6-1	CASSVGTKETQYF
.	16	TRBV23-1	CASSQSRGGPNTEAFF
TRBD2	13	TRBV10-3	CATLAGGTYEQYF
.	14	TRBV4-1	CASSIGPGAEKLFF
.	15	TRBV5-1	CASSLGRGRLYEQYF
.	14	TRBV29-1	CSVEVGFPSYEQYF
.	13	TRBV7-3	CASSTDRNTEAFF
.	13	TRBV2	CASSKDAYNEQFF
.	15	TRBV27	CASSRGSTGLSEQYF
TRBD1	14	TRBV19	CASSRQGDNQPQHF
TRBD2	16	TRBV27	CASSLIAGGPVETQYF
.	14	TRBV27	CASSLRQGRQPQHF
TRBD2	18	TRBV14	CASSQGLAGGFSYNEQFF
.	13	TRBV6-5	CAAARQTNEKLFF
.	11	TRBV5-4	CASSFGETQYF
TRBD1	16	TRBV14	CASSQVLTGGRDTQYF
TRBD1	14	TRBV27	CASSMGQGAGEQYF
TRBD2	20	TRBV19	CASSTAMEGQRTSHTDTQYF
.	13	TRBV14	CASSQRWNTEAFF
TRBD1	14	TRBV13	CASRKGTDLPEQYF
.	12	TRBV28	CASSLARTEAFF
TRBD2	17	TRBV15	CATSKGLAGGPTDTQYF
.	15	TRBV25-1	CASSGALGGANVLTF
TRBD2	20	TRBV28	CASSPYQLRTSGSRSYEQYF
.	14	TRBV9	CASSVVGANTEAFF
TRBD1	16	TRBV7-7	CASSLGRTGNNNEQFF
.	13	TRBV5-3	CARSLEGTDTQYF
TRBD2	16	TRBV4-1	CASSQDGSGGDYEQYF